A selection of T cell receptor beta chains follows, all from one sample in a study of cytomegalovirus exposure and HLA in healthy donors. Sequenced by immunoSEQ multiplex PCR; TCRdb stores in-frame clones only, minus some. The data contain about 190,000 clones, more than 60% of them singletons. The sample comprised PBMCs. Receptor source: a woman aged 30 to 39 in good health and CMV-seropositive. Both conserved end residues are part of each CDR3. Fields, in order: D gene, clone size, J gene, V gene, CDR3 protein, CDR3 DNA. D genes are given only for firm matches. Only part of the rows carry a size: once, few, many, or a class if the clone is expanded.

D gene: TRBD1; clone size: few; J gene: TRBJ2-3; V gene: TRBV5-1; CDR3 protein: CASSDRGSASTDTQYF; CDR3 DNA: TGCGCCAGCAGCGACAGGGGGTCGGCTAGCACAGATACGCAGTATTTT
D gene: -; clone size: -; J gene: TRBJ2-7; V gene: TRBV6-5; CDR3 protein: CASRITGFGHEQYF; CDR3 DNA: TGTGCCAGCAGAATAACAGGCTTCGGCCACGAGCAGTACTTC
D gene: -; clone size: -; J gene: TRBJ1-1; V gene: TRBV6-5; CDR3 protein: CASSYSVRGDTEAFF; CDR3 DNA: TGTGCCAGCAGTTACTCGGTTCGAGGTGACACTGAAGCTTTCTTT
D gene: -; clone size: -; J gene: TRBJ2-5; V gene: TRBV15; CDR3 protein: CATLRGLGETQYF; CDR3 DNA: TGTGCCACCTTGCGGGGGCTGGGGGAGACCCAGTACTTC
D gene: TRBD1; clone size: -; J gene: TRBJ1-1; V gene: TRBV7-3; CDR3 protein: CASSSQGATEAFF; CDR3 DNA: TGTGCCAGCAGCTCCCAGGGGGCAACTGAAGCTTTCTTT
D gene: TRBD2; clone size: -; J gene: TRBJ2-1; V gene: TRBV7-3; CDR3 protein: CASSLAGGYEQFF; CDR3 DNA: TGTGCCAGCAGCCTAGCGGGAGGATATGAGCAGTTCTTC
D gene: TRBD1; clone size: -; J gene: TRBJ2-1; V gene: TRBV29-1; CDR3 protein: CSVVRGQGEFF; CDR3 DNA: TGCAGCGTTGTCCGGGGACAGGGGGAGTTCTTC
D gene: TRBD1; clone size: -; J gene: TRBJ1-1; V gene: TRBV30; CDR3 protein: CAWNPGDSFEAFF; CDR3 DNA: TGTGCCTGGAACCCTGGGGACAGCTTTGAAGCTTTCTTT
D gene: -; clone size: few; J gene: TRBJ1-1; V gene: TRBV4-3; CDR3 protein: CASSPRENTEAFF; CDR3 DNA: TGCGCCAGCAGCCCCAGGGAGAACACTGAAGCTTTCTTT
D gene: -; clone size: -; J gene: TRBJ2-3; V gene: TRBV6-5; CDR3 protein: CASNRRITDTQYF; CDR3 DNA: TGTGCCAGCAACAGACGGATCACAGATACGCAGTATTTT
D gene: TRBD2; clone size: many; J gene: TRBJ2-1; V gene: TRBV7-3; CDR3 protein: CASSLRGTSGLGDEQFF; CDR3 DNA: TGTGCCAGCAGCTTACGGGGGACTAGCGGGTTAGGGGATGAGCAGTTCTTC
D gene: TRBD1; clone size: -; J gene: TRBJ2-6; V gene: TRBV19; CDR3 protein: CASSSGTGRSGANVLTF; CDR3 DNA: TGTGCCAGTAGCTCCGGGACAGGGAGGTCCGGGGCCAACGTCCTGACTTTC
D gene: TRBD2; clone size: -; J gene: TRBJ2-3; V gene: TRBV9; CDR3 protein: CASSVYETSGGKDTQYF; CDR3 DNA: TGTGCCAGCAGCGTATACGAGACTAGCGGGGGTAAAGATACGCAGTATTTT
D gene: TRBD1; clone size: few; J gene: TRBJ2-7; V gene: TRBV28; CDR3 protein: CASSNGQGSYEQYF; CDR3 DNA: TGTGCCAGCAGCAATGGACAGGGTTCGTACGAGCAGTACTTC
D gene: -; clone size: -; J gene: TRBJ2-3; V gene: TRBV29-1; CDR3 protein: CSVGWRFGTDTQYF; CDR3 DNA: TGCAGCGTTGGTTGGAGATTCGGCACAGATACGCAGTATTTT
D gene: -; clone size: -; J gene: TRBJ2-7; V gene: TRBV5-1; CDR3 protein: CASSLGQFYEQYF; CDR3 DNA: TGCGCCAGCAGCTTGGGACAGTTCTACGAGCAGTACTTC
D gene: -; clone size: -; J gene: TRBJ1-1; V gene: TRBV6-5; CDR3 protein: CASSPRYNTEAFF; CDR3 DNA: TGTGCCAGCAGTCCCCGGTATAACACTGAAGCTTTCTTT
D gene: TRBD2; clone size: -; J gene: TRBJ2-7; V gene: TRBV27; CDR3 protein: CASSLNGAGGPSYEQYF; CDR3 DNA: TGTGCCAGCAGTTTAAACGGAGCGGGAGGTCCCTCCTACGAGCAGTACTTC
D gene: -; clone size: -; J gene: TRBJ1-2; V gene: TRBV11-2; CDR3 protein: CASSLNNYGYTF; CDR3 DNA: TGTGCCAGCAGCCTAAATAACTATGGCTACACCTTC
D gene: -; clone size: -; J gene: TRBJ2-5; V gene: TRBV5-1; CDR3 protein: CASSTNRVQETQYF; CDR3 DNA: TGCGCCAGCAGCACTAACAGGGTCCAAGAGACCCAGTACTTC
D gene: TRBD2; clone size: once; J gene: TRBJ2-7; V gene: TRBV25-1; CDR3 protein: CASRGLALSYEQYF; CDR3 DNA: TGTGCCAGCAGGGGACTAGCACTCTCCTACGAGCAGTACTTC
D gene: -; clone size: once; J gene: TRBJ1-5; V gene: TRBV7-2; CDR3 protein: CASNKAGGNQPQHF; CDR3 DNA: TGTGCCAGCAATAAAGCAGGGGGCAATCAGCCCCAGCATTTT
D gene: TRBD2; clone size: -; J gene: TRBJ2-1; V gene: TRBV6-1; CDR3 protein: CAISESGVYNEQFF; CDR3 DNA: TGTGCCATCAGCGAAAGCGGGGTATACAATGAGCAGTTCTTC
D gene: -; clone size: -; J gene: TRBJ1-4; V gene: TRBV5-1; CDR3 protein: CASSSTHSSEELFF; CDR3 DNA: TGCGCCAGCAGCTCCACCCACTCAAGTGAGGAACTGTTTTTT
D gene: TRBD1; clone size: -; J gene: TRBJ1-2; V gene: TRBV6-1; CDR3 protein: CASRTGINGYTF; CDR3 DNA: TGTGCCAGCAGGACAGGGATTAATGGCTACACCTTC
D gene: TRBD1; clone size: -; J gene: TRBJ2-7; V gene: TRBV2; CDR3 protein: CASKDRGYEQYF; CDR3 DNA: TGTGCCAGCAAGGACAGGGGTTACGAGCAGTACTTC
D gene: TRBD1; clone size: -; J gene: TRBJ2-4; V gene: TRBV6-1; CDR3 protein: CAGGTGGSKNIQYF; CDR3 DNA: TGTGCCGGGGGGACAGGGGGTTCCAAAAACATTCAGTACTTC
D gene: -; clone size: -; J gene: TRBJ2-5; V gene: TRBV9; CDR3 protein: CASSVSRYQETQYF; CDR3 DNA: TGTGCCAGCAGCGTATCTAGGTACCAAGAGACCCAGTACTTC
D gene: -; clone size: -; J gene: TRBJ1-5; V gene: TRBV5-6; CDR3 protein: CASSRGRPGAGNQPQHF; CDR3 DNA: TGTGCCAGCAGCCGCGGACGGCCAGGGGCAGGCAATCAGCCCCAGCATTTT
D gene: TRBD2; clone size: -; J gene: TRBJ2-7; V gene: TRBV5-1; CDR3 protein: CASSSGLADYYEQYF; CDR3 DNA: TGCGCCAGCAGCTCGGGACTAGCGGATTACTACGAGCAGTACTTC
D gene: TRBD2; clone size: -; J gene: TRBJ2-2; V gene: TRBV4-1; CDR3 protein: CASSQVASGRVGGELFF; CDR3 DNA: TGCGCCAGCAGCCAAGTGGCTAGCGGGAGGGTCGGTGGGGAGCTGTTTTTT
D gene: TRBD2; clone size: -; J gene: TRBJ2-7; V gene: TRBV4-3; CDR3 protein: CASSAHPWTSGTAYEQYF; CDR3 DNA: TGCGCCAGCAGCGCACACCCGTGGACTAGCGGGACGGCTTACGAGCAGTACTTC
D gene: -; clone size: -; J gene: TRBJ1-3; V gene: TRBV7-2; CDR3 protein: CASSLAPRASSGNTIYF; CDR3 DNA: TGTGCCAGCAGCTTAGCTCCCAGGGCTAGCTCTGGAAACACCATATATTTT
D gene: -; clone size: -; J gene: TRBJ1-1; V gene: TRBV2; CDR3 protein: CASSLGAQTEAFF; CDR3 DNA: TGTGCCAGCAGCCTGGGGGCGCAAACTGAAGCTTTCTTT
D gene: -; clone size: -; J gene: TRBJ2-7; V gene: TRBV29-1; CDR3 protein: CSVWSGPPYEQYF; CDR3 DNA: TGCAGCGTTTGGTCAGGGCCGCCCTACGAGCAGTACTTC
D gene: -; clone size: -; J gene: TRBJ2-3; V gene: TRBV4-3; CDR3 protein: CASSQDRRGDHTDTQYF; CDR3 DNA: TGCGCCAGCAGCCAAGATCGTCGCGGGGACCACACAGATACGCAGTATTTT
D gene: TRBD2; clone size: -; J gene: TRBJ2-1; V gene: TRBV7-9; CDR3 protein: CASSSATSGGASEQFF; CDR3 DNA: TGTGCCAGCAGCTCAGCTACTAGCGGGGGGGCCAGTGAGCAGTTCTTC
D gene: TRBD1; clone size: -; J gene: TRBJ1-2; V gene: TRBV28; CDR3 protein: CASLGDRVPPYYGYTF; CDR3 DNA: TGTGCCAGCTTAGGGGACAGGGTTCCACCCTACTATGGCTACACCTTC
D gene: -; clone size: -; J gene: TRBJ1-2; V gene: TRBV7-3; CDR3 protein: CASSPDSNYGYTF; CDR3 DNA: TGTGCCAGCAGCCCCGACAGTAACTATGGCTACACCTTC
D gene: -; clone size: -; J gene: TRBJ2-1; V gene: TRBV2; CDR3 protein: CASRGVRYNEQFF; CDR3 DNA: TGTGCCAGCAGAGGGGTGCGATACAATGAGCAGTTCTTC
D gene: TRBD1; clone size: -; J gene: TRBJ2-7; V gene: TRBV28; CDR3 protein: CASQGTAYEQYF; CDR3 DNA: TGTGCCAGCCAAGGGACAGCCTACGAGCAGTACTTC
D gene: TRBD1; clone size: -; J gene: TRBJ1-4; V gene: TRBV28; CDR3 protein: CATYGQGRTEKLFF; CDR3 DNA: TGTGCCACATACGGACAGGGAAGAACTGAAAAACTGTTTTTT
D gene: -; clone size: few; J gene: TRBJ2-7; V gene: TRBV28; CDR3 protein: CATLAPGIGEQYF; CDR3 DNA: TGTGCCACCTTGGCTCCGGGGATCGGCGAGCAGTACTTC
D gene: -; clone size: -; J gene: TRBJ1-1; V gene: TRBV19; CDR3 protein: CASSISRGTEAFF; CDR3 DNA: TGTGCCAGTAGTATATCCCGGGGCACTGAAGCTTTCTTT
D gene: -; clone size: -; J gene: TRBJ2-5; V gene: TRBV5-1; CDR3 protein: CASSRTRRAQETQYF; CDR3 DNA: TGCGCCAGCAGTCGTACCCGCAGGGCGCAAGAGACCCAGTACTTC
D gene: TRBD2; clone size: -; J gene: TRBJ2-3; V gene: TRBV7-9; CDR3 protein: CASSLAGGVGTDTQYF; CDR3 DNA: TGTGCCAGCAGCTTAGCTGGGGGGGTTGGCACAGATACGCAGTATTTT
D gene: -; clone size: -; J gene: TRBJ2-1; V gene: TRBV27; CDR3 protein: CASRSSWGQGNEQFF; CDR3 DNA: TGTGCCAGCAGGTCATCGTGGGGGCAGGGCAATGAGCAGTTCTTC
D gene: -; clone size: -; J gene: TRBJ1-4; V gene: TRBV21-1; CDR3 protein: CASSPRYWNRDSPRANEKLFF; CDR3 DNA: TGTGCCAGCAGCCCCCGGTATTGGAACCGGGACAGTCCTAGGGCTAATGAAAAACTGTTTTTT
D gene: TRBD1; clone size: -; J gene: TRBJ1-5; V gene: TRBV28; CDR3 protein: CASSLGQGAIREQPQHF; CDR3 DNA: TGTGCCAGCAGTTTGGGACAGGGGGCCATAAGGGAACAGCCCCAGCATTTT
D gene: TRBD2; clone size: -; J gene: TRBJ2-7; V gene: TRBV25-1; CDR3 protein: CASRAPGTSGMGYF; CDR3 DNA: TGTGCCAGTAGAGCTCCCGGGACTAGCGGGATGGGATACTTC
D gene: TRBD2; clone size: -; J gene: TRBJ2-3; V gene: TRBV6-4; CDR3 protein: CASSWTGGPDTQYF; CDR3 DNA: TGTGCCAGCAGTTGGACGGGAGGACCAGATACGCAGTATTTT
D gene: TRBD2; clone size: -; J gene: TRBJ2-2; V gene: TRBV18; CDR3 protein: CASSPLQSGSAGELFF; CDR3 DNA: TGTGCCAGCTCACCTCTCCAAAGCGGGAGCGCCGGGGAGCTGTTTTTT
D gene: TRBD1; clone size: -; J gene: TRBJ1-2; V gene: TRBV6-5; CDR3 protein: CASSSGQGYGYTF; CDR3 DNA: TGTGCCAGCAGCTCCGGACAGGGCTATGGCTACACCTTC
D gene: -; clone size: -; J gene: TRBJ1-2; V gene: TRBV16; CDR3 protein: CASSQLTGYYTF; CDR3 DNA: TGTGCCAGCAGCCAATTGACAGGTTACTACACCTTC